This T cell receptor beta chain was observed in a study of blood T cell repertoires in COVID-19. The germline gives CDR1 SEHNR, CDR2 FQNEAQ (reference sequence). The CDR3 runs 18 residues. Losses at the gene ends were 3 bases for V and 1 base for J; bases not matched to a gene: 7. As handled by the study authors: Amplifying reference gene primers gave estimates of nucleated cell counts. Repertoires were generated with immunoSEQ multiplex PCR, while TCRdb's copy carries only in-frame clones and drops some. The V and J calls and clone size are taken from that table; D and trimming were inferred from the DNA. Of a few hundred thousand clones in the sample, 88% were seen once.

Source material: PBMCs or T cells enriched from blood (not recorded which). This sequence was found in a woman under 30 who had recovered from COVID-19. The V and J genes are TRBV7-9 and TRBJ2-2; 11 bases line up with TRBD2. The CDR3 DNA is TGTGCCAGCAGCTTCCCCATTGGACTAGCGGGGAACACCGGGGAGCTGTTTTTT. Its translation is CASSFPIGLAGNTGELFF. The full variable domain, in which reference TRBV7-9 and TRBJ2-2 provide the parts outside the CDR3, is DTGVSQNPRHKITKRGQNVTFRCDPISEHNRLYWYRQTLGQGPEFLTYFQNEAQLEKSRLLSDRFSAERPKGSFSTLEIQRTEQGDSAMYLCASSFPIGLAGNTGELFFGEGSRLTVL.